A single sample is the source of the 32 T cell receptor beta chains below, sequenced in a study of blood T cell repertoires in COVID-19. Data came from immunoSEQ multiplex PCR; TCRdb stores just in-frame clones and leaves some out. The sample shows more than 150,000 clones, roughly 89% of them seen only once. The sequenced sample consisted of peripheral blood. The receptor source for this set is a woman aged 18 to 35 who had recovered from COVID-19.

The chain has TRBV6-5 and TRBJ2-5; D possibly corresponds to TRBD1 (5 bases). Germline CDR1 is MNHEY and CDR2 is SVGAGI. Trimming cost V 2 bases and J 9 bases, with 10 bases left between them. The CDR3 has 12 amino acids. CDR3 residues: CASSYDGQAQYF. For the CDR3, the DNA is TGTGCCAGCAGTTACGACGGACAAGCCCAGTACTTC.

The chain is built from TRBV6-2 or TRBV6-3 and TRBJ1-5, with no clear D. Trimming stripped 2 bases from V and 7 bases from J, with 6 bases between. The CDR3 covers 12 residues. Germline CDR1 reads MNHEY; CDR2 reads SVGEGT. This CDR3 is CASSYAGQPQHF. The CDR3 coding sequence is TGTGCCAGCAGTTACGCGGGACAGCCCCAGCATTTT.

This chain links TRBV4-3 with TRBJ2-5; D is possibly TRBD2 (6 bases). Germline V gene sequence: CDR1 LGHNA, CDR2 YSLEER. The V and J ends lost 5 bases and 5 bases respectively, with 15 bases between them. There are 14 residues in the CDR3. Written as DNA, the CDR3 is TGCGCCAGCAGCGATGGGACTTCGAGGGAGACCCAGTACTTC. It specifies CASSDGTSRETQYF.

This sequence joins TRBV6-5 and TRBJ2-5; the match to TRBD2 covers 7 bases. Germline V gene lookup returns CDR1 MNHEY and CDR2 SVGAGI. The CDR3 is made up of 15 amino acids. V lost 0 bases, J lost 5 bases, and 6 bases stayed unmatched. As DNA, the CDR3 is TGTGCCAGCAGTTACTCTGCGGGAGTAGGGGAGACCCAGTACTTC. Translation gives CASSYSAGVGETQYF.

CDR3 nucleotide sequence: TGTGCCAGCAGCCCTTGGGACTGGGCACGGGGCGGCTACACCTTC. This sequence encodes CASSPWDWARGGYTF. The rearrangement joins TRBV27 to TRBJ1-2; a possible D gene is TRBD1 (5 bases). This CDR3 has 15 residues. Per germline, CDR1 MNHEY and CDR2 SMNVEV (reference sequence). Trimming took off 6 bases at V and 8 bases at J, with 22 bases between the two ends.

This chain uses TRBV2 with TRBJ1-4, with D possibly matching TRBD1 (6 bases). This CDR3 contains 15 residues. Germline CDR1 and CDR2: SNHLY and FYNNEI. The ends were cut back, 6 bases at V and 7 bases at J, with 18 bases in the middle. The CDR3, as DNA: TGTGCCAGCAGGTTGGGGCTACAGGGCGGTGAAAAACTGTTTTTT. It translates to CASRLGLQGGEKLFF.

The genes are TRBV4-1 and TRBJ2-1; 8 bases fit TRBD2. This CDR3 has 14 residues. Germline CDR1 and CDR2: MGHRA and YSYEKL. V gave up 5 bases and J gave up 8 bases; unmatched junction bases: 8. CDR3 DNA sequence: TGCGCCAGCAGCGGTAGCGGGGTTACGTATGAGCAGTTCTTC. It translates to CASSGSGVTYEQFF.

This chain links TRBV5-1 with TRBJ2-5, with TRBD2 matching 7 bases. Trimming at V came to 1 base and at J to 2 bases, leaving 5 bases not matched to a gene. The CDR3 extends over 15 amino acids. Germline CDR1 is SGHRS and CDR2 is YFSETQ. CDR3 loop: CASSLLAGAQETQYF. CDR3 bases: TGCGCCAGCAGCTTGTTGGCGGGAGCTCAAGAGACCCAGTACTTC.

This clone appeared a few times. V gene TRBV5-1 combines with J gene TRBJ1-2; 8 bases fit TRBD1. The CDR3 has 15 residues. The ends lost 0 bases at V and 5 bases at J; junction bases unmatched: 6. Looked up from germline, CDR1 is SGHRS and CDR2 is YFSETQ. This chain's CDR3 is CASSLVGQERYGYTF. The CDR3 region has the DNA TGCGCCAGCAGCTTGGTGGGACAGGAGAGATATGGCTACACCTTC.

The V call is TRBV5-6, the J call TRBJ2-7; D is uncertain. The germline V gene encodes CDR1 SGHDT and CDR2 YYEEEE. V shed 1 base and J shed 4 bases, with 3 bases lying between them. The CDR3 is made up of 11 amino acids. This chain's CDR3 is CASSLPYEQYF. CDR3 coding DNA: TGTGCCAGCAGCTTGCCTTACGAGCAGTACTTC. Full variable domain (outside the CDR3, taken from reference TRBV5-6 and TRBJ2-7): DAGVTQSPTHLIKTRGQQVTLRCSPKSGHDTVSWYQQALGQGPQFIFQYYEEEERQRGNFPDRFSGHQFPNYSSELNVNALLLGDSALYLCASSLPYEQYFGPGTRLTVT.

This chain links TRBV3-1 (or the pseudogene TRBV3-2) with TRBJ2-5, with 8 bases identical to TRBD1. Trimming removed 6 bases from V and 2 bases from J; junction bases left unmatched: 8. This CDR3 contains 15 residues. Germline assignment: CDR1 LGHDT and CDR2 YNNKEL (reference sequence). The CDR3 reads CASSPDRAGQETQYF. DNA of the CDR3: TGTGCCAGCAGTCCGGACAGGGCGGGACAAGAGACCCAGTACTTC.

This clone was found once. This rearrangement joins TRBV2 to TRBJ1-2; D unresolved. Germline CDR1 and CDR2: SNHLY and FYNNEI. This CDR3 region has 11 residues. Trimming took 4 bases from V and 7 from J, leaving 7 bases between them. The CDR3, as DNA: TGTGCCAGCAGTGTGGTGAGTGGCTACACCTTC. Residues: CASSVVSGYTF.

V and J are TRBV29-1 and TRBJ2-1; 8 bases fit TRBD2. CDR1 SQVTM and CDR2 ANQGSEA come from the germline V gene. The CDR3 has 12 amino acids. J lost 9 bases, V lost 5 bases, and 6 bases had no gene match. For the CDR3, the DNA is TGCAGCGTTAAAACGGGAGGGGGTGAGCAGTTCTTC. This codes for CSVKTGGGEQFF.

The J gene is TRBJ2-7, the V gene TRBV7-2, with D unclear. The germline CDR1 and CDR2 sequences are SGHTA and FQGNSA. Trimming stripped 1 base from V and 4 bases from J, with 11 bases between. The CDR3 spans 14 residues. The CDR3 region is CASSLVGLNYEQYV. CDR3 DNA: TGTGCCAGCAGCTTAGTTGGGCTGAATTACGAGCAGTACGTC.

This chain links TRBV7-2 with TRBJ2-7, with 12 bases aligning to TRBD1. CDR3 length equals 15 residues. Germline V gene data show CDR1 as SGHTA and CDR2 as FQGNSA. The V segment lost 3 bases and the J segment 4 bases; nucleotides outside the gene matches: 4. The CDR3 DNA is TGTGCCAGCAGCTTTGGGACAGGGGGCAGGTACGAGCAGTACGTC. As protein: CASSFGTGGRYEQYV.

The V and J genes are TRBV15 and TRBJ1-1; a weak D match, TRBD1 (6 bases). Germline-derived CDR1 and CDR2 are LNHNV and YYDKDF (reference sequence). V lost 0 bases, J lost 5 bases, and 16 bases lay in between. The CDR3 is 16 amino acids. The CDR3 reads CATSREVRGFETEAFF. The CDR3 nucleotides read TGTGCCACCAGCAGAGAAGTCAGGGGATTTGAAACTGAAGCTTTCTTT.

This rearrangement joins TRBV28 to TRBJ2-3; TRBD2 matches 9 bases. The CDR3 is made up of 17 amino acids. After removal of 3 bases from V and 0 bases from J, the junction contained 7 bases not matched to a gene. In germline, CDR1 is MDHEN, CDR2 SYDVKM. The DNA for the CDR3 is TGTGCCAGCAGTTTTCGTCGCGGGAGGGCCAGCACAGATACGCAGTATTTT. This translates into CASSFRRGRASTDTQYF.

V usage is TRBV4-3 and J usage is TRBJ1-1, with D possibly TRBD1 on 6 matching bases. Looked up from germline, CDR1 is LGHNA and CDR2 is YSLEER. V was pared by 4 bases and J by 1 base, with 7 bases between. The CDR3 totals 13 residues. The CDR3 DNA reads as TGCGCCAGCAGCCGGGGGCGGAACACTGAAGCTTTCTTT. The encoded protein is CASSRGRNTEAFF.

The CDR3: CAISESLGLAGSFSYEQYF. DNA of the CDR3: TGTGCCATCAGTGAGTCCTTGGGACTAGCGGGGTCATTCTCCTACGAGCAGTACTTC. The gene calls are TRBV10-3 and TRBJ2-7, with 13 bases identical to TRBD2. This CDR3 is built from 19 residues. After removal of 0 bases from V and 0 bases from J, the junction contained 8 bases not matched to a gene. From germline, CDR1 is ENHRY and CDR2 SYGVKD.

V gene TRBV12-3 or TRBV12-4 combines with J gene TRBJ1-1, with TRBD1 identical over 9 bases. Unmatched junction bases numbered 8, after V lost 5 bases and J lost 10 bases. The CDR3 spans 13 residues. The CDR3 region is CASSPNLQGAAFF. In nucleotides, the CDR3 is TGTGCCAGCAGTCCAAATTTACAGGGGGCAGCTTTCTTT.

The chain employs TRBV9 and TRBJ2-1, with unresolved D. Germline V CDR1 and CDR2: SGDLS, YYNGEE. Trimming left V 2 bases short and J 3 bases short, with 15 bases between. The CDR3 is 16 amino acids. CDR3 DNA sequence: TGTGCCAGCAGCGTTAGCCGAGACTCAAGCTACAATGAGCAGTTCTTC. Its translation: CASSVSRDSSYNEQFF.

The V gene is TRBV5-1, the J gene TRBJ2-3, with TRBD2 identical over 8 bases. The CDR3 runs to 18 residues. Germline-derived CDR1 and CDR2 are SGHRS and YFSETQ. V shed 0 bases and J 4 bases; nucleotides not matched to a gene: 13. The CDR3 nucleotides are TGCGCCAGCAGCTTGGCCACTAGCGGTCTGCGGGGGTCAGATACGCAGTATTTT. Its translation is CASSLATSGLRGSDTQYF.

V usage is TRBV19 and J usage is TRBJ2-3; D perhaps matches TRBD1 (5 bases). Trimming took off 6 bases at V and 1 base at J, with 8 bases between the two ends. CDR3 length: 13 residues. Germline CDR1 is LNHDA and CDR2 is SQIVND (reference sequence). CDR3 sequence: CASRKGGTDTQYF. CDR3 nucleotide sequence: TGTGCCAGTAGGAAAGGGGGCACAGATACGCAGTATTTT.

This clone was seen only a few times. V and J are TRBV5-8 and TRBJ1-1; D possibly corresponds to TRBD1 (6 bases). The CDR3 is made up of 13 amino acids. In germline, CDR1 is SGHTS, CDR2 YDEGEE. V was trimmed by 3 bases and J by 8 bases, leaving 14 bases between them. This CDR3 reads CASSSSWGGEAFF. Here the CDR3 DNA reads TGTGCCAGCAGCTCCTCCTGGGGGGGCGAAGCTTTCTTT.

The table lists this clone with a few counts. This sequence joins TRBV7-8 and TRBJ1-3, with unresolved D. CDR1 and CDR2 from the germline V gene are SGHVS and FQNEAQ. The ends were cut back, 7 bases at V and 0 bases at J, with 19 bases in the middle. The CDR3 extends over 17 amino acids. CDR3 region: CASTIGGRPNSGNTIYF. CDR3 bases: TGTGCCAGCACCATTGGAGGCAGGCCAAACTCTGGAAACACCATATATTTT.

The DNA of the CDR3 is TGTGCCAGCAGTGATGGGACTAGCGGGAGTGTGAGGAACGAGCAGTTCTTC. This translates into CASSDGTSGSVRNEQFF. The genes are TRBV6-1 and TRBJ2-1; 14 nucleotides match TRBD2. This CDR3 region has 17 residues. The V segment lost 3 bases and the J segment 10 bases; nucleotides outside the gene matches: 11. Germline V gene lookup returns CDR1 MNHNS and CDR2 SASEGT.

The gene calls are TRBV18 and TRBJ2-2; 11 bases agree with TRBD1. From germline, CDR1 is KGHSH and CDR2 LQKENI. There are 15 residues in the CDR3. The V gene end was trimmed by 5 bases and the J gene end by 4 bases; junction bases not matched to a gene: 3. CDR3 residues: CASSTGTGGTGELFF. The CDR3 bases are TGTGCCAGCTCAACCGGGACAGGGGGCACCGGGGAGCTGTTTTTT.

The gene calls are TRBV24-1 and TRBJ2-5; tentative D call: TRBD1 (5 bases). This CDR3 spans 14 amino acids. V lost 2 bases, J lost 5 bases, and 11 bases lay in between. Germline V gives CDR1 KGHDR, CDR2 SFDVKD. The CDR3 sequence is CATSDSQGRETQYF. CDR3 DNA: TGTGCCACCAGTGATTCCCAGGGCCGGGAGACCCAGTACTTC.

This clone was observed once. CDR3 residues: CASSSGHTNQPQHF. CDR3 DNA sequence: TGTGCCAGCAGCTCGGGACACACCAATCAGCCCCAGCATTTT. The chain couples TRBV7-2 to TRBJ1-5; a weak D match, TRBD1 (6 bases). The V and J ends lost 4 bases and 3 bases respectively, with 10 bases between them. Germline CDR1 reads SGHTA; CDR2 reads FQGNSA. The CDR3 is 14 amino acids.

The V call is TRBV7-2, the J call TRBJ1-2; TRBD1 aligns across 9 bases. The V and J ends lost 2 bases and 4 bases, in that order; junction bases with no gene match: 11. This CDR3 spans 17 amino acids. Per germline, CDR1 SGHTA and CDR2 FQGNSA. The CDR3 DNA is TGTGCCAGCAGCTTACTACTAGGACAGGGGTGGCTCTATGGCTACACCTTC. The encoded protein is CASSLLLGQGWLYGYTF.

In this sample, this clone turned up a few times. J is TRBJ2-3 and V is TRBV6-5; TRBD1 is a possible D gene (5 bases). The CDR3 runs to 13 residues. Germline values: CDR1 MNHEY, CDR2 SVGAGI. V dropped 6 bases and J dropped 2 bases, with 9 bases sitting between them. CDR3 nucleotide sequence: TGTGCCAGCAGGCAGGGATTCACAGATACGCAGTATTTT. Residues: CASRQGFTDTQYF.

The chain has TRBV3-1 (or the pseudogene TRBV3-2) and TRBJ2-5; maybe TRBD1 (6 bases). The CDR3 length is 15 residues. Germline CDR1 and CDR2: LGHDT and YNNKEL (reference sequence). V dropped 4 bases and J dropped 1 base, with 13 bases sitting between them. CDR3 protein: CASSPGQLSQETQYF. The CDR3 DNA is TGTGCCAGCAGCCCCGGACAGCTCAGCCAAGAGACCCAGTACTTC.